These 16 T cell receptor beta chains were sequenced from one sample in a study of beta chain features in type 1 diabetes. The investigators reverse transcribed all of the isolated RNA, so they sequenced expressed TCRB transcripts. Method: immunoSEQ multiplex PCR; TCRdb's copy keeps in-frame clones and lacks some. This table has approximately 140,000 clones, roughly 50% appearing once. The specimen was Tregs from blood. The origin of the receptors is a man younger than 35 in good health.

The chain employs TRBV5-6 and TRBJ2-3; D perhaps matches TRBD1 (7 bases). The ends were cut back, 5 bases at V and 4 bases at J, with 17 bases in the middle. The CDR3 runs to 15 residues. Germline values: CDR1 SGHDT, CDR2 YYEEEE. CDR3 nucleotides: TGTGCCAGCAGTCCGACAGGGAGGTCAGCAGATACGCAGTATTTT. This gives the protein CASSPTGRSADTQYF.

The chain combines TRBV2 with TRBJ2-5; TRBD1 matches 8 bases. The J segment lost 4 bases and the V segment lost 6 bases, leaving 4 bases of the junction unmatched. Germline V CDR1 and CDR2: SNHLY, FYNNEI. This CDR3 contains 13 residues. The CDR3 spells CASSLDRGETQYF. The CDR3 nucleotides are TGTGCCAGCAGCCTAGACAGGGGAGAGACCCAGTACTTC. The full variable domain, completed using reference TRBV2 and TRBJ2-5, is EPEVTQTPSHQVTQMGQEVILRCVPISNHLYFYWYRQILGQKVEFLVSFYNNEISEKSEIFDDQFSVERPDGSNFTLKIRSTKLEDSAMYFCASSLDRGETQYFGPGTRLLVL.

This clone has just a few counts. The chain has TRBV7-3 and TRBJ2-5; D possibly corresponds to TRBD1 (6 bases). V lost 2 bases to trimming and J lost 5 bases, with 15 bases between them. The CDR3 is 15 residues long. Germline V gene sequence: CDR1 SGHTA, CDR2 FQGTGA. This chain's CDR3 is CASSLFGTTGETQYF. In DNA form, the CDR3 reads TGTGCCAGCAGCTTATTTGGGACCACAGGGGAGACCCAGTACTTC.

The V gene is TRBV5-1, the J gene TRBJ1-3; maybe TRBD1 (5 bases). Germline assignment: CDR1 SGHRS and CDR2 YFSETQ. V was trimmed by 4 bases and J by 0 bases, leaving 14 bases between them. The CDR3 length is 16 residues. CDR3 bases: TGCGCCAGCAGCCTTTGGGACTTGACCTCTGGAAACACCATATATTTT. This gives the protein CASSLWDLTSGNTIYF.

This clone was counted only a few times. This rearrangement joins TRBV4-2 to TRBJ2-7; 7 bases fit TRBD2. V was pared by 3 bases and J by 2 bases, with 13 bases of the junction left unmatched. This CDR3 region has 17 residues. Germline assignment: CDR1 LGHNA and CDR2 YNFKEQ. Here the CDR3 DNA reads TGTGCCAGCAGCCACGCTGGGGACTACCCCACTCCCTACGAGCAGTACTTC. Its translation: CASSHAGDYPTPYEQYF.

The gene calls are TRBV7-8 and TRBJ2-7, with no clear D. The CDR3 has 12 residues. V was cut by 5 bases and J by 2 bases, with 7 bases left in between. From germline, CDR1 is SGHVS and CDR2 FQNEAQ. The DNA for the CDR3 is TGTGCCAGCAGCCCCGGTACCTACGAGCAGTACTTC. Residues: CASSPGTYEQYF.

This clone occurred a few times. The V call is TRBV7-9, the J call TRBJ2-1, with TRBD2 matching over 7 bases. Germline V lookup: CDR1 SEHNR, CDR2 FQNEAQ (reference sequence). Trimming at V came to 0 bases and at J to 8 bases, leaving 4 bases not matched to a gene. The CDR3 is 14 amino acids. Here the CDR3 DNA reads TGTGCCAGCAGCTTAGCCCGGGGGGTAGATGAGCAGTTCTTC. It codes for CASSLARGVDEQFF.

This clone was seen a few times. V and J are TRBV6-5 and TRBJ1-1; no reliable D call. The germline V and J ends were trimmed by 0 bases and 0 bases, with 5 bases remaining between them. Germline CDR1 is MNHEY and CDR2 is SVGAGI. The CDR3 is 14 residues long. The DNA of the CDR3 is TGTGCCAGCAGTTACTCAATAATGAACACTGAAGCTTTCTTT. It codes for CASSYSIMNTEAFF.

This clone was seen just once. The V call is TRBV7-9, the J call TRBJ2-2; TRBD2 matches 14 bases. CDR1 is SEHNR, CDR2 FQNEAQ, per germline (reference sequence). The length of the CDR3 is 16 residues. Trimming at V came to 4 bases and at J to 4 bases, leaving 2 bases not matched to a gene. In DNA form, the CDR3 reads TGTGCCAGCAGCTCCGGACTAGCGGGAGGCACCGGGGAGCTGTTTTTT. Protein product: CASSSGLAGGTGELFF.

The chain uses TRBV19 and TRBJ2-7, with D tentatively TRBD1 (6 bases). CDR3 length: 16 residues. The ends were cut back, 5 bases at V and 0 bases at J, with 17 bases in the middle. Germline V lookup: CDR1 LNHDA, CDR2 SQIVND (reference sequence). DNA for the CDR3: TGTGCCAGTAGTCCCAGGGGACGGACCCCCTCCTACGAGCAGTACTTC. Amino acids: CASSPRGRTPSYEQYF. The whole variable domain, filled in from reference TRBV19 and TRBJ2-7, reads DGGITQSPKYLFRKEGQNVTLSCEQNLNHDAMYWYRQDPGQGLRLIYYSQIVNDFQKGDIAEGYSVSREKKESFPLTVTSAQKNPTAFYLCASSPRGRTPSYEQYFGPGTRLTVT.

The chain joins TRBV29-1 to TRBJ2-1; tentatively, D is TRBD1 (6 bases). This CDR3 comprises 12 residues. The V gene's germline CDR1 is SQVTM and CDR2 ANQGSEA. V was cut by 5 bases and J by 3 bases, with 8 bases left in between. The CDR3 sequence: CSVQTGYNEQFF. CDR3 nucleotide sequence: TGCAGCGTTCAGACAGGCTACAATGAGCAGTTCTTC.

The rearrangement uses TRBV5-4 and TRBJ2-2, with D unclear. Germline V CDR1 and CDR2: SGHNT, YYREEE (reference sequence). Trimming took off 4 bases at V and 1 base at J, with 5 bases between the two ends. This CDR3 spans 13 amino acids. The DNA for the CDR3 is TGTGCCAGCAGCCTAGTGAACACCGGGGAGCTGTTTTTT. The encoded protein is CASSLVNTGELFF.

This clone appeared a few times. V usage is TRBV6-6 and J usage is TRBJ1-5; 7 bases agree with TRBD1. CDR3 length: 15 amino acids. J was trimmed by 4 bases and V by 6 bases; bases with no gene match: 9. CDR1 is MNHNY, CDR2 SVGAGI, per germline (reference sequence). The CDR3 is CASRGGGGANQPQHF. The CDR3 region has the DNA TGTGCCAGCAGAGGGGGCGGGGGGGCGAATCAGCCCCAGCATTTT.

The V call is TRBV18, the J call TRBJ1-2; the match to TRBD1 covers 8 bases. CDR3 size: 14 residues. V gave up 1 base and J gave up 5 bases; unmatched junction bases: 3. The germline V gene has CDR1 KGHSH and CDR2 LQKENI. As DNA, the CDR3 is TGTGCCAGCTCACCACGGACAGGGAAGTATGGCTACACCTTC. This translates into CASSPRTGKYGYTF.

The CDR3 spells CAIRADRVNEKLFF. CDR3 coding DNA: TGTGCCATCAGAGCGGACAGGGTTAACGAAAAACTGTTTTTT. This chain connects TRBV10-3 to TRBJ1-4, with 8 bases aligning to TRBD1. The germline V gene has CDR1 ENHRY and CDR2 SYGVKD. This CDR3 spans 14 amino acids. Trimming took 6 bases from V and 8 from J; bases not matched to a gene: 8.

This chain uses TRBV30 with TRBJ2-4; D might be TRBD1 (5 bases). CDR1 GTSNPN and CDR2 SVGIG come from the germline V gene (reference sequence). V was cut by 3 bases and J by 7 bases, with 13 bases left in between. This CDR3 contains 13 residues. In DNA, the CDR3 is TGTGCCTGGAGGTTAAGGGCAGGGAACATTCAGTACTTC. Its translation is CAWRLRAGNIQYF. Supplemented by reference TRBV30 and TRBJ2-4, the full variable domain reads SQTIHQWPATLVQPVGSPLSLECTVEGTSNPNLYWYRQAAGRGLQLLFYSVGIGQISSEVPQNLSASRPQDRQFILSSKKLLLSDSGFYLCAWRLRAGNIQYFGAGTRLSVL.